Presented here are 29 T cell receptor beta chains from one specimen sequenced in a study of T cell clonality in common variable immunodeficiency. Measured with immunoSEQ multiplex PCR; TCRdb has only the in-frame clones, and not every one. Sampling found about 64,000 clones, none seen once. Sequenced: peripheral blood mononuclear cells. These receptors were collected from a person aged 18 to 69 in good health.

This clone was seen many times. The chain's CDR3 is CASSPSGSSYEQYF. CDR3 bases read: TGTGCCAGTAGTCCCAGCGGGAGCTCCTACGAG. This chain joins TRBV19 and TRBJ2-7; 8 bases line up with TRBD2. The read ends 3 residues before the CDR3 terminus; that terminus is restored from the germline J gene. Germline V gene sequence: CDR1 LNHDA, CDR2 SQIVND (reference sequence). The V gene end was trimmed by 5 bases and the J gene end by 0 bases; junction bases not matched to a gene: 3. The CDR3 is 14 residues long.

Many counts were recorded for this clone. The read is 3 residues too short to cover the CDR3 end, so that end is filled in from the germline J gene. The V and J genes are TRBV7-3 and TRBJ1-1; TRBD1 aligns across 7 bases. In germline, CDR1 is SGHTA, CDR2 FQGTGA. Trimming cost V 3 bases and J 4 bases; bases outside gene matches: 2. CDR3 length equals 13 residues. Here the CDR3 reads CASSFRQGTEAFF. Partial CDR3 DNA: TGTGCCAGCAGCTTCAGACAGGGCACTGAA. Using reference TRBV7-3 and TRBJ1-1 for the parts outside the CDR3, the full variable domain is GAGVSQTPSNKVTEKGKYVELRCDPISGHTALYWYRQSLGQGPEFLIYFQGTGAADDSGLPNDRFFAVRPEGSVSTLKIQRTERGDSAVYLCASSFRQGTEAFFGQGTRLTVV.

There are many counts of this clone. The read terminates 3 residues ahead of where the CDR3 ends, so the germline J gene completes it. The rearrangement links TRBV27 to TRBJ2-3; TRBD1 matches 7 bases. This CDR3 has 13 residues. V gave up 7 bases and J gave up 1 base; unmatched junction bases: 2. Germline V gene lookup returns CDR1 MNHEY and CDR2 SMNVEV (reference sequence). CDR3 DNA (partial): TGTGCCAGCACCGGGACAGGCACAGATACG. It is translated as CASTGTGTDT. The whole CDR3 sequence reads CASTGTGTDTQYF.

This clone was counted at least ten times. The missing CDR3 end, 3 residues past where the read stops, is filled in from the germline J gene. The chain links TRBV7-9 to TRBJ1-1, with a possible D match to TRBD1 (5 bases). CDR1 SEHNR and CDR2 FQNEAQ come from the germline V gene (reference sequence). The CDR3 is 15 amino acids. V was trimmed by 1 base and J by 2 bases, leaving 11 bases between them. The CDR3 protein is CASSLGQSVNTEAFF. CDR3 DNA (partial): TGTGCCAGCAGCTTAGGACAGTCGGTTAACACTGAA.

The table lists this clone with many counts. The CDR3 is CASSLGHSTDTQYF. The sequenced part of the CDR3 DNA is TGTGCCAGCAGCTTGGGACATAGCACAGATACG. The gene calls are TRBV7-3 and TRBJ2-3, with D possibly TRBD1 on 6 matching bases. The sequence runs out 3 residues before the end of the CDR3; the remainder is reconstructed from the germline J gene. Looked up from germline, CDR1 is SGHTA and CDR2 is FQGTGA. The germline V and J ends were trimmed by 3 bases and 0 bases, with 7 bases remaining between them. The CDR3 spans 14 residues.

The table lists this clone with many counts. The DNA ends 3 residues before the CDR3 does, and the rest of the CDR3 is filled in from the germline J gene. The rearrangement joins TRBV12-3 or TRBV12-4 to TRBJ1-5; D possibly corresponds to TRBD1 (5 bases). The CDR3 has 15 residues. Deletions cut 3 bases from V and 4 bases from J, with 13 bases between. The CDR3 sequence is CASSLRGTGNQPQHF. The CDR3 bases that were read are TGTGCCAGCAGTTTGAGGGGTACTGGGAATCAGCCC.

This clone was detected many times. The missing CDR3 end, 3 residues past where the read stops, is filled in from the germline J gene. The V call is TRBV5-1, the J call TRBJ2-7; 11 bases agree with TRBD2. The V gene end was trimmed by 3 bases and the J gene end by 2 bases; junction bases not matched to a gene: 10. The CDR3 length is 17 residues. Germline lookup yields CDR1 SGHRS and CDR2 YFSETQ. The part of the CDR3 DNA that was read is TGCGCCAGCAGCTCCTATAGCGGGAGGGCCGGGCCCTACGAG. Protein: CASSSYSGRAGPYE. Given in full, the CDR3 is CASSSYSGRAGPYEQYF.

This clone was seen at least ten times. CDR3 in amino acids: CASSSTSGTDTQYF. The DNA read from the CDR3 is TGTGCCAGCAGCTCGACTAGCGGCACAGATACG. V gene TRBV13 combines with J gene TRBJ2-3; 8 nucleotides align to TRBD2. The read ends 3 residues before the CDR3 terminus; that terminus is restored from the germline J gene. This CDR3 contains 14 residues. CDR1 is PRHDT, CDR2 FYEKMQ, per germline (reference sequence). V lost 4 bases to trimming and J lost 1 base; unmatched junction nucleotides: 1.

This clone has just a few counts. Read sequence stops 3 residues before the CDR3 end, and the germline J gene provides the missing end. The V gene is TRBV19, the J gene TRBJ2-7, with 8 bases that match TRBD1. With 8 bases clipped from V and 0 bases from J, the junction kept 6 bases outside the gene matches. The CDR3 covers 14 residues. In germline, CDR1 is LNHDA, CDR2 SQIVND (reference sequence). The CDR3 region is CASSGTGLSYEQYF. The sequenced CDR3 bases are TGTGCCAGTTCCGGGACAGGCCTCTCCTACGAG. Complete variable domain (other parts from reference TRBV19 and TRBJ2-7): DGGITQSPKYLFRKEGQNVTLSCEQNLNHDAMYWYRQDPGQGLRLIYYSQIVNDFQKGDIAEGYSVSREKKESFPLTVTSAQKNPTAFYLCASSGTGLSYEQYFGPGTRLTVT.

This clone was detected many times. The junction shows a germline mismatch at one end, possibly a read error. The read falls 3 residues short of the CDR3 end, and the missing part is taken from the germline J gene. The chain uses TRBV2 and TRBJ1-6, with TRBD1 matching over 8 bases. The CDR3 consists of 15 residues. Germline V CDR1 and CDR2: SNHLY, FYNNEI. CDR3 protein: CASREDRGFNSPLHF. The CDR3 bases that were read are TGTGCCAGCAGGGAAGACAGGGGTTTTAATTCACCC.

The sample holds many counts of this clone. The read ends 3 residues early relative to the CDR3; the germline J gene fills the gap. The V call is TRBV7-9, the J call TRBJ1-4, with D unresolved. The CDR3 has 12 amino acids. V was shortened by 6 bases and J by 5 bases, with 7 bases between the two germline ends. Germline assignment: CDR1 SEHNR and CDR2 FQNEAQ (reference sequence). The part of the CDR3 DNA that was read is TGTGCCAGCAGACTCGCCAATGAAAAA. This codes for CASRLANEK. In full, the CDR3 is CASRLANEKLFF. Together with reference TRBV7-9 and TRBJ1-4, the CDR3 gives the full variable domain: DTGVSQNPRHKITKRGQNVTFRCDPISEHNRLYWYRQTLGQGPEFLTYFQNEAQLEKSRLLSDRFSAERPKGSFSTLEIQRTEQGDSAMYLCASRLANEKLFFGSGTQLSVL.

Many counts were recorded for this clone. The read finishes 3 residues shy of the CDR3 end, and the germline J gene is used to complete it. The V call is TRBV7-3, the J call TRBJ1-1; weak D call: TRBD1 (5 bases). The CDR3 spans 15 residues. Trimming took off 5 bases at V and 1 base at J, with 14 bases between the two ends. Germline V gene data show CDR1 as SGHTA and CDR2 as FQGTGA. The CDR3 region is CASSPTGSPNTEAFF. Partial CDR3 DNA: TGTGCCAGCAGCCCCACAGGTAGCCCGAACACTGAA.

CDR3 bases read: TGCGCCAGCAGCCCTGACAACTACAATGAG. It encodes CASSPDNYNE. The CDR3, in full, reads CASSPDNYNEQFF. The V call is TRBV5-1, the J call TRBJ2-1; D remains ambiguous. The read falls 3 residues short of the CDR3 end, and the missing part is taken from the germline J gene. V dropped 4 bases and J dropped 3 bases, with 8 bases sitting between them. From germline, CDR1 is SGHRS and CDR2 YFSETQ. This CDR3 has 13 residues.

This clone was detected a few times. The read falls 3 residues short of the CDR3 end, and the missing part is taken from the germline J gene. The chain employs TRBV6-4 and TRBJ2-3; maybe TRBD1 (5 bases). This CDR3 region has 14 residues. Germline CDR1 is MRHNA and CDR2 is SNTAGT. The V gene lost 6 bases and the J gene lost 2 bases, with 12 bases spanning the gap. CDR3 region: CASRLTETTDTQYF. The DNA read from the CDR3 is TGTGCCAGCAGATTGACAGAGACCACAGATACG.

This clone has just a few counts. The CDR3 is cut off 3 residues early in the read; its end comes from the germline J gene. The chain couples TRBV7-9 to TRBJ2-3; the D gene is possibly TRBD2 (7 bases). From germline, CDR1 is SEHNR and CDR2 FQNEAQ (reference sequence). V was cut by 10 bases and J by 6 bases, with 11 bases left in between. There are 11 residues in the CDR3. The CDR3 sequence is CATGGRDTQYF. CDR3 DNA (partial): TGTGCCACCGGGGGGCGGGATACG. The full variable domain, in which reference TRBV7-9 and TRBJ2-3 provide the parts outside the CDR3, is DTGVSQNPRHKITKRGQNVTFRCDPISEHNRLYWYRQTLGQGPEFLTYFQNEAQLEKSRLLSDRFSAERPKGSFSTLEIQRTEQGDSAMYLCATGGRDTQYFGPGTRLTVL.

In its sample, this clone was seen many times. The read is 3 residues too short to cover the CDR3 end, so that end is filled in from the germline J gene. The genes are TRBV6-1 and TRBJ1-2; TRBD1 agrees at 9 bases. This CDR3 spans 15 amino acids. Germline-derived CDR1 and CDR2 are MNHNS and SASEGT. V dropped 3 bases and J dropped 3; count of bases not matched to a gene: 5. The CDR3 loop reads CASSEGTGRDYGYTF. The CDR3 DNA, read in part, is TGTGCCAGCAGTGAGGGGACAGGGAGGGACTATGGC.

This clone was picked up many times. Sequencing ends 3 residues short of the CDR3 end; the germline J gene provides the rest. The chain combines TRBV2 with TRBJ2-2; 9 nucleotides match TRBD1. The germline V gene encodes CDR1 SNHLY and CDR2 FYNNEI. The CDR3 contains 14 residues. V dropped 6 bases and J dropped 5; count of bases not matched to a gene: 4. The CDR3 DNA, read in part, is TGTGCCAGCAGAGGGACAGGGTTGACCGGGGAG. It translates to CASRGTGLTGE. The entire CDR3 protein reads CASRGTGLTGELFF.

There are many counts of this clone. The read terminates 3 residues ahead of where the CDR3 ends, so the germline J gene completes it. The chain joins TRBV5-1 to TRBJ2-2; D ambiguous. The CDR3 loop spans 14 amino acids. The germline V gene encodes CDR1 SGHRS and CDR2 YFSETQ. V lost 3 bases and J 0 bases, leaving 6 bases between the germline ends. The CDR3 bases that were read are TGCGCCAGCAGCTCTTCCTCGAACACCGGGGAG. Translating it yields CASSSSSNTGE. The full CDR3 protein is CASSSSSNTGELFF.

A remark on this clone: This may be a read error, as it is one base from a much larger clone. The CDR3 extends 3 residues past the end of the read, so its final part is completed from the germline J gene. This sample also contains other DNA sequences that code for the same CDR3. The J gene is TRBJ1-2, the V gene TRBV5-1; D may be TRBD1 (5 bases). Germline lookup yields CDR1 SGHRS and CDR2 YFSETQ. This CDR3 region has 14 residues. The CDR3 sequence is CASSLAGTGDGYTF. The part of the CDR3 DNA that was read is TGCGCCAGCAGCTTGGCCGGGACGGGGGACGGC.

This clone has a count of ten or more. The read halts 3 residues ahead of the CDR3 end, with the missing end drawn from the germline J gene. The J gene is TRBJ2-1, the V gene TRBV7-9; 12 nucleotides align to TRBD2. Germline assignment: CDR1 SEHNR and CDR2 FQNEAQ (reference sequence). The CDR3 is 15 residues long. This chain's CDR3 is CLIASGRATGDEQFF. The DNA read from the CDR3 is TGTTTGATAGCTAGCGGGAGGGCCACGGGGGATGAG.

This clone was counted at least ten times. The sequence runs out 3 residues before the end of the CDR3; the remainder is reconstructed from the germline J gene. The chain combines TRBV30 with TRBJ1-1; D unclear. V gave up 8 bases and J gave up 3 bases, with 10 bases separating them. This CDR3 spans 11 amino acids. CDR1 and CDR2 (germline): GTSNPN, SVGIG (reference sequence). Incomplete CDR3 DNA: TGTGCCGCGGGTACCTACACTGAA. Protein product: CAAGTYTE. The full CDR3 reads CAAGTYTEAFF.

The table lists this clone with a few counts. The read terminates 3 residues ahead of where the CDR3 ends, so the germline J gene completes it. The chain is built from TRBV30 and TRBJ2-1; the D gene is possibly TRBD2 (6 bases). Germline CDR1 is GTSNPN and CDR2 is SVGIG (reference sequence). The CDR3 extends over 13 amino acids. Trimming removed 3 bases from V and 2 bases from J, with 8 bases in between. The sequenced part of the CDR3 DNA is TGTGCCTGGAGGCGGGAACCCTACAATGAG. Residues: CAWRREPYNE. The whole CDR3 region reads CAWRREPYNEQFF.

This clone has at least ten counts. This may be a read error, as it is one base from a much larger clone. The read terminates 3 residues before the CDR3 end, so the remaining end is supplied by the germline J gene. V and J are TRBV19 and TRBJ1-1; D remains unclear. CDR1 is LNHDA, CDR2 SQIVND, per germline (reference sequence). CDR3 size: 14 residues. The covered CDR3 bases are TGTGCCAGTAGTATCGGTATAATGAACGCTGAA. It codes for CASSIGIMNAE. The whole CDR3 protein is CASSIGIMNAEAFF.

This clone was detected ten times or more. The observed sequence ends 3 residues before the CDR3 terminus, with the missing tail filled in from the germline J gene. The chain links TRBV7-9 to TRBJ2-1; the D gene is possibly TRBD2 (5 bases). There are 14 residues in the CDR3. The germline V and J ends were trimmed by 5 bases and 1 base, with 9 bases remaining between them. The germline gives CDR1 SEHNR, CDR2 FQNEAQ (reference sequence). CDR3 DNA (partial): TGTGCCAGCAGCCCCCGGGGATCCTACAATGAG. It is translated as CASSPRGSYNE. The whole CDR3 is CASSPRGSYNEQFF.

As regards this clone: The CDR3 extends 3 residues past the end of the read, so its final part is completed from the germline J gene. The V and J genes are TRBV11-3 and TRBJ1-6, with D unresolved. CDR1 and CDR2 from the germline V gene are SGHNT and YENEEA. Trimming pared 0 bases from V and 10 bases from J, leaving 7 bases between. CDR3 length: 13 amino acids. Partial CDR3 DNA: TGTGCCAGCAGCTTAGATCAACTCTCACCC. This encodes CASSLDQLSP. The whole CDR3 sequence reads CASSLDQLSPLHF. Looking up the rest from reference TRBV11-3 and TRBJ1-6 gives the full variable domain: EAGVVQSPRYKIIEKKQPVAFWCNPISGHNTLYWYLQNLGQGPELLIRYENEEAVDDSQLPKDRFSAERLKGVDSTLKIQPAELGDSAVYLCASSLDQLSPLHFGNGTRLTVT.

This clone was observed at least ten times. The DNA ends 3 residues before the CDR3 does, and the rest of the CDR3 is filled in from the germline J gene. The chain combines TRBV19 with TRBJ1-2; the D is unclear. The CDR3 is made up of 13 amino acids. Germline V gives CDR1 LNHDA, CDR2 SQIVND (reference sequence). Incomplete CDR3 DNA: TGTGCCAGTAGTGTTTCCCCGGGTCGGGGC. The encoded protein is CASSVSPGRG. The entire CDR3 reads CASSVSPGRGYTF.

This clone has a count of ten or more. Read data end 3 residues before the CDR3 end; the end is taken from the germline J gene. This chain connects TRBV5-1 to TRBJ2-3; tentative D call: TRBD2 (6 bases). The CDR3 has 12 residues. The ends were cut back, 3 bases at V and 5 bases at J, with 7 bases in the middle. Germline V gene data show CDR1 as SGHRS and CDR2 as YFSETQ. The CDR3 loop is CASSYSGDTQYF. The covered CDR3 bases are TGCGCCAGCAGCTATAGCGGAGATACG.

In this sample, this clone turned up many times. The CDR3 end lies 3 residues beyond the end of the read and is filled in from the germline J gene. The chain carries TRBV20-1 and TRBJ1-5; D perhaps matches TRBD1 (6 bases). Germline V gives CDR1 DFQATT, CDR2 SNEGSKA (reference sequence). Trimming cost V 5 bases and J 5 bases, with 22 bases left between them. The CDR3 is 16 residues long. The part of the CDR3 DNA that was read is TGCAGTGCTGCCTTACCTCGGACAGTAGAGTATCAGCCC. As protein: CSAALPRTVEYQP. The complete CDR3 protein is CSAALPRTVEYQPQHF.

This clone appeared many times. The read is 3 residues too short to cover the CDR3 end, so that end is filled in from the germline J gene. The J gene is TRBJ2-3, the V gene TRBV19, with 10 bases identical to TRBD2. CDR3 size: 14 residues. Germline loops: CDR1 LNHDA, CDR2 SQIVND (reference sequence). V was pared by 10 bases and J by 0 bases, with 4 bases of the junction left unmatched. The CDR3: CATASGGSTDTQYF. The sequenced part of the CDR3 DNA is TGTGCCACAGCTAGCGGGGGAAGCACAGATACG.